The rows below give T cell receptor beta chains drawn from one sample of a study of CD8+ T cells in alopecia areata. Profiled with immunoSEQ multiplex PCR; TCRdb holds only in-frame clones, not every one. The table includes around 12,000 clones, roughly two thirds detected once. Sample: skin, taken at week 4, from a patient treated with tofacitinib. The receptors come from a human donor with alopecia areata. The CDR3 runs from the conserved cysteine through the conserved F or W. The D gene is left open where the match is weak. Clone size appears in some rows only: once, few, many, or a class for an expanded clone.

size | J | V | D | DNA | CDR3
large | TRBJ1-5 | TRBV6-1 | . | TGTGCCAGCAGTGGCTTGACAAACCTCCTGGGCAATCAGCCCCAGCATTTT | CASSGLTNLLGNQPQHF
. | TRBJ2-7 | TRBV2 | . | TGTGCCAGCAGTGATCGCCGGGCGGAAGACGAGCAGTACTTC | CASSDRRAEDEQYF
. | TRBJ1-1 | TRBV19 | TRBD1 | TGTGCCAGTAGGGTGGGACGGGACAGAATATTGGGTGAAGCTTTCTTT | CASRVGRDRILGEAFF
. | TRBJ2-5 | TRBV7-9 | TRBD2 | TGTGCCAGCAGCTTACCTTCTAGCGGAAAAGAGACCCAGTACTTC | CASSLPSSGKETQYF
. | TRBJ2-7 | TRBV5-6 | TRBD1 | TGTGCCAGCAGCCCAGGACAGGATGAGCAGTACTTC | CASSPGQDEQYF
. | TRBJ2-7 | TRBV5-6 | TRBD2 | TGTGCCAGCAGCCGTTGGGCAACGACTAGCGTTTCCTACGAGCAGTACTTC | CASSRWATTSVSYEQYF
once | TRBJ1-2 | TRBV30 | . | TGTGCCTGGAGTGTACCCGGGGGTGAAGGCTACACCTTC | CAWSVPGGEGYTF
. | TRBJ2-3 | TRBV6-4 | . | TGTGCCAGCACCCGGGACGGAACCACAGATACGCAGTATTTT | CASTRDGTTDTQYF
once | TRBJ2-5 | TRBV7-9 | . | TGTGCCAGCAGCCTCCCAACGTCAGTGGCCCAGTACTTC | CASSLPTSVAQYF
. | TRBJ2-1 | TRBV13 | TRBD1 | TGTGCCAGCAGCTTAGCAGGACAGGGGGTTGGTGGCTACAATGAGCAGTTCTTC | CASSLAGQGVGGYNEQFF
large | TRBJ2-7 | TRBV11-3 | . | TGTGCCAGCAGCTTGGGGTATTACGAGCAGTACTTC | CASSLGYYEQYF
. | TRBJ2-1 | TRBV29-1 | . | TGCAGCGTTGTCCCCCCGAGCTCCTACAATGAGCAGTTCTTC | CSVVPPSSYNEQFF
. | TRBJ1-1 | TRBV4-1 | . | TGCGCCAGCAGCGGTTCGGGATTCGGAACTGAAGCTTTCTTT | CASSGSGFGTEAFF
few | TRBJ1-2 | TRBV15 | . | TGTGCCACCAGCAGAACCGGGACCGATTATGGCTACACCTTC | CATSRTGTDYGYTF
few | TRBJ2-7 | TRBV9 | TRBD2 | TGTGCCAGCAGCGCCGGGACTAGCGGGGTGGATTACGAGCAGTACTTC | CASSAGTSGVDYEQYF
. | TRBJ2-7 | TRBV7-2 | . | TGTGCCAGCAGCTTAGGTCCAGGGGTGGGCGAGCAGTACTTC | CASSLGPGVGEQYF
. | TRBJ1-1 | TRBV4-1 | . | TGCGCCAGCAGCCAAGATTTAAGGGTCACTGAAGCTTTCTTT | CASSQDLRVTEAFF
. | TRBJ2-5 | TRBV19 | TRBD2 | TGTGCCAGTAGTACCAGGGAGGGGGAGACCCAGTACTTC | CASSTREGETQYF
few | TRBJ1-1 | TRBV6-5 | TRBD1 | TGTGCCAGCACCACTGCAGGGGGCGGCACTGAAGCTTTCTTT | CASTTAGGGTEAFF
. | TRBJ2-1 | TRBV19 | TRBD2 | TGTGCCAGTAGTACCGGGACTAGCGGGGTTAGCTCCTACAATGAGCAGTTCTTC | CASSTGTSGVSSYNEQFF
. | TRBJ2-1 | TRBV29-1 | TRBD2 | TGCAGCGTTGAAGATTTTGCAGCGGGGGGGTACAATGAGCAGTTCTTC | CSVEDFAAGGYNEQFF
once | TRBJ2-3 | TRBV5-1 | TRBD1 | TGCGCCAGCAGCTCGGGACAGGGGGCCGCAGATACGCAGTATTTT | CASSSGQGAADTQYF
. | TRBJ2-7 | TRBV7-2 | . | TGTGCCAGCAGATCGGACCTCTACGAGCAGTACTTC | CASRSDLYEQYF
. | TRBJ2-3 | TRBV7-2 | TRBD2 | TGTGCCAGCAGAAGCGGGGGGGGCACAGATACGCAGTATTTT | CASRSGGGTDTQYF
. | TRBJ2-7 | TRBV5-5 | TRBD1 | TGTGCCAGCAGCTTTCTTCGGGACAGCTCCTACGAGCAGTACTTC | CASSFLRDSSYEQYF
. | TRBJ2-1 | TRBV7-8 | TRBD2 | TGTGCCAGCAGCTTAGGGGTAGCGGGATTCTACAATGAGCAGTTCTTC | CASSLGVAGFYNEQFF
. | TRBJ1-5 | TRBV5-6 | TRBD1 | TGTGCCAGCAGCTTGAGGGGGCCTCGGAGTCAGCCCCAGCATTTT | CASSLRGPRSQPQHF
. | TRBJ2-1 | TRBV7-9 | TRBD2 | TGTGCCAGCTTTAATTTGGAAGGCGGGGGGTACAATGAGCAGTTCTTC | CASFNLEGGGYNEQFF
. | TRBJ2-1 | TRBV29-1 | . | TGCAGCGTTGAACTAACGTACAATGAGCAGTTCTTC | CSVELTYNEQFF
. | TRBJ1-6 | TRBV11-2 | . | TGTGCCAGCAGCCCTCAGGGTACCTATAATTCACCCCTCCACTTT | CASSPQGTYNSPLHF
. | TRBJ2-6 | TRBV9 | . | TGTGCCAGCAGCGTAGAAGGGTTCCCCGGGGCCAACGTCCTGACTTTC | CASSVEGFPGANVLTF
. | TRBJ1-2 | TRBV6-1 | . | TGTGCCAGCAGTCCGGGGTGGTGGGTAGACTATGGCTACACCTTC | CASSPGWWVDYGYTF
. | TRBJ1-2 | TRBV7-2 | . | TGTGCCAGCAGCACTGGACAGTCCTATGGCTACACCTTC | CASSTGQSYGYTF
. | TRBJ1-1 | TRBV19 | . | TGTGCCAGTAGTTTCGTGAACACTGAAGCTTTCTTT | CASSFVNTEAFF
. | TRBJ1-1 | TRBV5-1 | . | TGCGCCAGCGGCAGAGGGGTTACTGAAGCTTTCTTT | CASGRGVTEAFF
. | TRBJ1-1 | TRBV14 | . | TGTGCCAGCAGCCGATTCGAGGGCTTTAGGGCCTCCTCCACTGAAGCTTTCTTT | CASSRFEGFRASSTEAFF
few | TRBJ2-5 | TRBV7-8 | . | TGTGCCAGCAGCCTCTCCCAACTCCAATCGGCCCAGTACTTC | CASSLSQLQSAQYF
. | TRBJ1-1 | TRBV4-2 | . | TGTGCCAGCAGCGAACCCGGTGTAGTGAACACTGAAGCTTTCTTT | CASSEPGVVNTEAFF
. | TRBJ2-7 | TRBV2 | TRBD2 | TGTGCCAGCAGTGCGGGGGGGCCCAGCGAGCAGTACTTC | CASSAGGPSEQYF
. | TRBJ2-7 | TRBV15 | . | TGTGCCACCAGCAGAACCCGGGGGGCGACCTACGAGCAGTACTTC | CATSRTRGATYEQYF
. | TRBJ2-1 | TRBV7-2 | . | TGTGCCAGCACCTCCGAAGACGGCACCTACAATGAGCAGTTCTTC | CASTSEDGTYNEQFF
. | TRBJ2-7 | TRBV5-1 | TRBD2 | TGCGCCAGCAGCTGGACTAGCGGGCCCTACGAGCAGTACTTC | CASSWTSGPYEQYF
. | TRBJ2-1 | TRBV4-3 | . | TGCGCCAGCAGCCAAGAGGGGTTTGGACGCAATGAGCAGTTCTTC | CASSQEGFGRNEQFF
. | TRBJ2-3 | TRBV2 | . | TGTGCCAGCAGTGGCTCGGGACGAGTCACAGATACGCAGTATTTT | CASSGSGRVTDTQYF
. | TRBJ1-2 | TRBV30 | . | TGTGCCTGGAGTGGGGGTAACAACTATGGCTACACCTTC | CAWSGGNNYGYTF
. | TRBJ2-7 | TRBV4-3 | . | TGCGCCAGCAGCCAAGATCTCCGGGTTTATTACTACGAGCAGTACTTC | CASSQDLRVYYYEQYF
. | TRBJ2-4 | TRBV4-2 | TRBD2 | TGTGCCAGCAGCCAAGATAGGGCTAGCGGGCTCGGAGCCAAAAACATTCAGTACTTC | CASSQDRASGLGAKNIQYF
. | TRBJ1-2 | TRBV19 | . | TGTGCCAGTAGCCCCTCGGCCACTAACTATGGCTACACCTTC | CASSPSATNYGYTF
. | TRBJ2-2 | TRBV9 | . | TGTGCCAGCAGCGTAGATACAGGGAAGTACACCGGGGAGCTGTTTTTT | CASSVDTGKYTGELFF
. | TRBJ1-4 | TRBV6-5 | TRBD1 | TGTGCCAGCAGTTACACAGGGGGCCGGGAAAAACTGTTTTTT | CASSYTGGREKLFF
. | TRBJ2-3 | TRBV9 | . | TGTGCCAGCAGCACAACGGACGGATACACAGATACGCAGTATTTT | CASSTTDGYTDTQYF
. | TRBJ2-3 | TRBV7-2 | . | TGTGCCAGCAGCTTTTCAGGGGGGTCTACGCAGTATTTT | CASSFSGGSTQYF
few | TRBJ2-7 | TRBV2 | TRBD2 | TGTGCCAGCCTCGGGACTAGAGGGACCTACGAGCAGTACTTC | CASLGTRGTYEQYF
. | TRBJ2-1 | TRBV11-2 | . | TGTGCCAGCAGCCCGGAGGGTGAGCAGTTCTTC | CASSPEGEQFF
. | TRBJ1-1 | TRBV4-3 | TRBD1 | TGCGCCAGCAGCCAGGTGGGACAGGGTAAGACTGAAGCTTTCTTT | CASSQVGQGKTEAFF
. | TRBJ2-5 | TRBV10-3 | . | TGTGCCATCAGTGGGGGTGAGACCCAGTACTTC | CAISGGETQYF
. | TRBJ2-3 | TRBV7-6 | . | TGTGCCAGCAGCTTGTACGAGGGGGGCATGGCAGATACGCAGTATTTT | CASSLYEGGMADTQYF
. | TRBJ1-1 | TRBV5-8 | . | TGTGCCAGCACCTTGGGGCGTTTGAACACTGAAGCTTTCTTT | CASTLGRLNTEAFF
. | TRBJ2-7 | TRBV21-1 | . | TGTGCCAGCAGCATTCACTCCGGGACAGGGGTCTACGAGCAGTACTTC | CASSIHSGTGVYEQYF